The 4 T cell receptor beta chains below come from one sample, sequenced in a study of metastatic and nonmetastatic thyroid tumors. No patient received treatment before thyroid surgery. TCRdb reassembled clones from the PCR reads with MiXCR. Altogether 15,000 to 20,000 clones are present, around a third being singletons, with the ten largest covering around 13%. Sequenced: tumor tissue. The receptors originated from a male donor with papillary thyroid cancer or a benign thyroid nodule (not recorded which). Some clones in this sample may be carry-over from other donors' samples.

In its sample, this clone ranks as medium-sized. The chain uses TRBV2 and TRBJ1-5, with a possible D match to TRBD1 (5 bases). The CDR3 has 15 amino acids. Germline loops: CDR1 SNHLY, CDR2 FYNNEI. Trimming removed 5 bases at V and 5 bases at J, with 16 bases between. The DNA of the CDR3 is TGTGCCAGCAGTACCTCGGGGGACGGATATCAGCCCCAGCATTTT. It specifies CASSTSGDGYQPQHF.

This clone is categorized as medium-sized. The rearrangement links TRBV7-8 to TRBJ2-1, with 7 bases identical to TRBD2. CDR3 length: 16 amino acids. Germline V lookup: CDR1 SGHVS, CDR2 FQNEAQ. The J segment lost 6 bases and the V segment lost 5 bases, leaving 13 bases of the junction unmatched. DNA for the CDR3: TGTGCCAGCAGCCTTGGGGCGGGAGTGGGGGTCAATGAGCAGTTCTTC. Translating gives CASSLGAGVGVNEQFF.

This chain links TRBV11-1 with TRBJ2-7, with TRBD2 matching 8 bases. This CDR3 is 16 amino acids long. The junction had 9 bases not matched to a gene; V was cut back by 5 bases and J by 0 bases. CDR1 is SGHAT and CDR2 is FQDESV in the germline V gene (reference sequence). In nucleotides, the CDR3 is TGTGCCAGCAGCCCCCATTGGACTAGCCGCTCCTACGAGCAGTACTTC. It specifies CASSPHWTSRSYEQYF.

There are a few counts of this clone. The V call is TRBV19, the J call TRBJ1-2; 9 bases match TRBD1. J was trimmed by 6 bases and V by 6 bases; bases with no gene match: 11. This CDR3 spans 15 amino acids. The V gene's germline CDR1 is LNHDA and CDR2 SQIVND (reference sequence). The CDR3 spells CASSHARTGGNGYTF. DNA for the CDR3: TGTGCCAGTAGCCACGCCCGAACAGGGGGCAATGGCTACACCTTC.